This T cell receptor beta chain is drawn from a study of CD8 T cells in ankylosing spondylitis. Findings and limits, study-wide: Reportedly, matched ankylosing spondylitis synovial fluid was significantly enriched for disease-linked clones. There was a TCR beta motif, made of several highly homologous variants, that appeared characteristic of ankylosing spondylitis blood.

Construction of TCR beta libraries was performed using quantitative 5'-RACE with molecular barcodes. TCRdb re-called the 5' RACE reads with MiXCR, one entry per CDR3 protein. The sample lists 150,000 to 200,000 distinct CDR3 sequences, roughly 18% occurring once. Germline V gene lookup returns CDR1 MNHNY and CDR2 SVGAGI (reference sequence). The CDR3 has 15 residues. Trimming removed 5 bases at V and 11 bases at J, with 19 bases between. Note on this clonotype: What it recognizes is unknown.

V usage is TRBV6-6 and J usage is TRBJ1-6; weak D call: TRBD1 (5 bases). This sequence originates from a male donor aged 5 to 30 with ankylosing spondylitis or in good health (not recorded which). Sequencing was done on a sample of blood, either unsorted or a sorted T cell fraction (not recorded which). The chain's CDR3 is CASSDPGQGGPPLHF. The CDR3 bases are TGTGCCAGCAGTGACCCGGGGCAGGGCGGTCCACCCCTCCACTTT.